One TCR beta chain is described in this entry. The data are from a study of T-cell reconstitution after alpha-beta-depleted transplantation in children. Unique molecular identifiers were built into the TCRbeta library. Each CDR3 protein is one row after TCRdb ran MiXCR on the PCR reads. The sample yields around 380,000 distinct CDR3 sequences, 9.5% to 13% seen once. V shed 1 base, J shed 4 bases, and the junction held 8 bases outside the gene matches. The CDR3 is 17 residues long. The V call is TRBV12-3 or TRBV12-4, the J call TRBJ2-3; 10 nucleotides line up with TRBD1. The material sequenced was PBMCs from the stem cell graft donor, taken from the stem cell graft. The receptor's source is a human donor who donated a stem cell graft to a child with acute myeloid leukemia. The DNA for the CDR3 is TGTGCCAGCAGTTTAGGAGCCGGGACAGGGGCCCCAGATACGCAGTATTTT. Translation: CASSLGAGTGAPDTQYF.